This TCR beta chain was sequenced in a study of T cell changes during pregnancy in multiple sclerosis. This clone was detected only a few times. The length of the CDR3 is 15 residues. Germline-derived CDR1 and CDR2 are SGHAT and FQNNGV. V lost 3 bases and J lost 5, with 13 bases in between. Assay used: immunoSEQ multiplex PCR; TCRdb lists only in-frame clones, some missing. Of 60,000 to 95,000 clones listed, just over 90% are singletons. The clonotype was recovered from a female donor with multiple sclerosis, enrolled in a pregnancy study. The sample consisted of CD4+ T cells from peripheral blood mononuclear cells, taken before pregnancy. V usage is TRBV11-2 and J usage is TRBJ2-2, with D perhaps matching TRBD2 (7 bases). The CDR3 spells CASSLGGGWTGELFF. DNA of the CDR3: TGTGCCAGCAGCTTGGGCGGGGGCTGGACCGGGGAGCTGTTTTTT.